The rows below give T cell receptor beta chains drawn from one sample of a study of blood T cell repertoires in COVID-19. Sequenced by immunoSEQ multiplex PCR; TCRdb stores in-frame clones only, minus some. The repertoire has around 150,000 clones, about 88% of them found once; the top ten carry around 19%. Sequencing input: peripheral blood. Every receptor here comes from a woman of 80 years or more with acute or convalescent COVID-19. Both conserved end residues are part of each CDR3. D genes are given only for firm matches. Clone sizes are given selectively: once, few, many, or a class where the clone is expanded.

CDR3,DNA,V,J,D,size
CASTFQGASYEQYF,TGTGCCAGCACTTTTCAGGGGGCTTCCTACGAGCAGTACTTC,TRBV25-1,TRBJ2-7,TRBD1,-
CASSSSDRGNTIYF,TGTGCCAGCAGCTCCTCGGACAGGGGGAACACCATATATTTT,TRBV11-3,TRBJ1-3,TRBD1,-
CASSAQGDNPLWHF,TGTGCCAGCAGCGCTCAGGGGGATAATCCACTATGGCATTTT,TRBV7-9,TRBJ1-5,TRBD1,once
CASSTQDRERTAEAFF,TGTGCCAGCAGCACTCAGGACAGGGAAAGAACGGCTGAAGCTTTCTTT,TRBV21-1,TRBJ1-1,-,few
CASSWSGTSGGNEQFF,TGCGCCAGCAGCTGGTCCGGGACTAGCGGGGGAAATGAGCAGTTCTTC,TRBV5-1,TRBJ2-1,TRBD2,-
CASSIVVGTGNNEQFF,TGTGCCAGTAGTATAGTTGTGGGGACAGGGAACAATGAGCAGTTCTTC,TRBV19,TRBJ2-1,TRBD1,-
CASSPSGNGKGYTF,TGTGCCAGCTCACCATCCGGAAACGGGAAAGGCTACACCTTC,TRBV18,TRBJ1-2,-,-
CASSLYRDGGYTF,TGTGCCAGCAGTTTATACAGGGACGGGGGCTACACCTTC,TRBV12-3/TRBV12-4,TRBJ1-2,-,-
CASSDRASNEKLFF,TGTGCCAGCAGCGACAGGGCCTCAAATGAAAAACTGTTTTTT,TRBV5-4,TRBJ1-4,TRBD1,few
CASSLSTRGLYEQYF,TGTGCCAGCAGCCTAAGTACCAGGGGGCTTTATGAGCAGTACTTC,TRBV5-4,TRBJ2-7,TRBD1,-
CASRHINRVPLSGNTIYF,TGTGCCAGCAGACATATTAACCGGGTGCCCCTCTCTGGAAACACCATATATTTT,TRBV3-1/TRBV3-2,TRBJ1-3,-,-
CASSSSGGASEQFF,TGCGCCAGCAGCTCGAGCGGGGGGGCCAGCGAGCAGTTCTTC,TRBV5-1,TRBJ2-1,TRBD2,-
CASSLGLALADTQYF,TGTGCCAGCAGTTTAGGACTAGCGCTCGCAGATACGCAGTATTTT,TRBV27,TRBJ2-3,TRBD2,-
CASLTRFSGRLDEQFF,TGTGCCAGTCTGACGCGGTTCAGCGGGAGATTGGATGAGCAGTTCTTC,TRBV11-2,TRBJ2-1,TRBD2,-
CASSSAGTYGYTF,TGTGCCAGCAGTTCAGCCGGGACTTATGGCTACACCTTC,TRBV3-1/TRBV3-2,TRBJ1-2,-,-
CASTPYQGSYEQYF,TGTGCCAGCACCCCATATCAGGGGTCCTACGAGCAGTACTTC,TRBV28,TRBJ2-7,-,-
CASSYGQPHSNTEAFF,TGTGCCAGCAGCTACGGACAGCCGCATTCGAACACTGAAGCTTTCTTT,TRBV5-4,TRBJ1-1,-,-
CASRGEQGARDKAEAFF,TGTGCCAGTAGAGGGGAACAGGGGGCGCGGGATAAAGCTGAAGCTTTCTTT,TRBV2,TRBJ1-1,TRBD1,-
CASLLDRGWTGELFF,TGTGCCAGCCTCCTGGACAGGGGATGGACCGGGGAGCTGTTTTTT,TRBV2,TRBJ2-2,TRBD1,-
CASSPGQWNEQFF,TGTGCCAGCAGCCCGGGACAATGGAATGAGCAGTTCTTC,TRBV13,TRBJ2-1,-,-
CASSIRQGVIYEQYF,TGTGCCAGTAGTATCCGACAGGGGGTTATCTACGAGCAGTACTTC,TRBV19,TRBJ2-7,TRBD1,-
CASSLGTSGLTGELFF,TGTGCCAGCAGCCTGGGGACTAGCGGCCTCACCGGGGAGCTGTTTTTT,TRBV3-1/TRBV3-2,TRBJ2-2,TRBD2,-
CASGPGDRVYEQYF,TGTGCCAGCGGCCCTGGAGACAGGGTGTACGAGCAGTACTTC,TRBV7-2,TRBJ2-7,TRBD1,-
CASSFQGASDTEAFF,TGCGCCAGCAGCTTCCAGGGGGCCTCTGACACTGAAGCTTTCTTT,TRBV5-1,TRBJ1-1,TRBD1,-
CASSLRGRWETQYF,TGTGCCAGCAGTTTGAGGGGGCGGTGGGAGACCCAGTACTTC,TRBV28,TRBJ2-5,TRBD1,few
CASSREMPGELFF,TGTGCCAGCAGTCGGGAGATGCCCGGGGAGCTGTTTTTT,TRBV6-2/TRBV6-3,TRBJ2-2,-,-
CASSFWAVEGGETQYF,TGCGCCAGCAGCTTTTGGGCGGTGGAGGGTGGAGAGACCCAGTACTTC,TRBV5-1,TRBJ2-5,-,-
CASSFLQGSNQPQHF,TGTGCCAGCAGTTTTCTACAGGGAAGCAATCAGCCCCAGCATTTT,TRBV6-5,TRBJ1-5,-,-
CASSLEGADYGYTF,TGTGCCAGTAGTCTTGAGGGGGCCGACTATGGCTACACCTTC,TRBV19,TRBJ1-2,TRBD1,-
CATSESSYNQPQHF,TGTGCCACCAGTGAAAGTAGTTACAATCAGCCCCAGCATTTT,TRBV24-1,TRBJ1-5,-,-
CASSQDLVAEQFF,TGTGCCAGCAGCCAAGATCTGGTGGCTGAGCAGTTCTTC,TRBV3-1/TRBV3-2,TRBJ2-1,-,-
CASSLALEGLSTGELFF,TGTGCCAGCAGCTTAGCGCTGGAAGGACTGAGCACCGGGGAGCTGTTTTTT,TRBV7-9,TRBJ2-2,-,-
CASSEQTNQPQHF,TGTGCCAGTAGTGAACAGACCAATCAGCCCCAGCATTTT,TRBV19,TRBJ1-5,-,few